The next 26 T cell receptor beta chains were all read from a single sample in a study. TCRdb recomputed calls from the 5' RACE reads with MiXCR, one row per CDR3 protein. This sample carries 40,000 to 65,000 distinct CDR3 sequences, approximately 23% of them seen once, and the ten largest clones take 2.5% to 4%. Sequences were obtained from tumor-infiltrating naive CD4+ T cells sorted from the breast tumor. Subset of the sample: naive CD4+ T cells, CD4+CD45RA+CD25-. The receptors were sampled from a female donor with breast cancer.

As to this clonotype: The junction departs from germline at one end; a sequencing error may be responsible. The chain has TRBV20-1 and TRBJ1-6; D is ambiguous. The CDR3 is made up of 17 amino acids. Germline V gives CDR1 DFQATT, CDR2 SNEGSKA (reference sequence). CDR3 sequence reads: CSAREGPFSSYNTPLHF. Here the CDR3 DNA reads TGCAGTGCTAGAGAAGGACCTTTTAGCTCCTATAATACACCCCTCCACTTT.

The J gene is TRBJ2-2, the V gene TRBV12-3 or TRBV12-4; D gene uncertain. This CDR3 contains 15 residues. The V end lost 3 bases, the J end lost 1 base, and 9 bases lay between the germline ends. The CDR3 protein is CASSFGARNTGELFF. CDR3 in DNA: TGTGCCAGCAGTTTCGGAGCGCGGAACACCGGGGAGCTGTTTTTT.

In the case of this clonotype: A much larger clonotype is one base distant, so this may be a read error. The chain links TRBV5-6 to TRBJ2-7, with TRBD1 as a possible D gene (7 bases). Germline CDR1 is SGHDT and CDR2 is YYEEEE. V gave up 2 bases and J gave up 5 bases, with 11 bases separating them. The CDR3 has 13 residues. This CDR3 is CASSFTGEDEQYF. The CDR3 DNA reads as TGTGCCAGCAGCTTTACAGGGGAGGACGAGCAGTACTTC. The variable domain in full, completed from reference TRBV5-6 and TRBJ2-7, reads DAGVTQSPTHLIKTRGQQVTLRCSPKSGHDTVSWYQQALGQGPQFIFQYYEEEERQRGNFPDRFSGHQFPNYSSELNVNALLLGDSALYLCASSFTGEDEQYFGPGTRLTVT.

This clonotype is judged medium-sized. The V and J genes are TRBV4-1 and TRBJ2-1; 11 bases are a match to TRBD2. J gave up 6 bases and V 1 base, and 2 bases lay outside the gene matches. CDR1 and CDR2 from the germline V gene are MGHRA and YSYEKL. The CDR3 runs to 15 residues. The DNA of the CDR3 is TGCGCCAGCAGCCAAGTAACTAGCGGGAGCAATGAGCAGTTCTTC. The encoded protein is CASSQVTSGSNEQFF.

With respect to this clonotype: A much larger clone is a single base away; this may be a read error. The V call is TRBV7-7, the J call TRBJ2-1; 9 bases agree with TRBD2. This CDR3 contains 18 residues. Germline CDR1 reads SSHAT; CDR2 reads FNYEAQ (reference sequence). CDR3 protein: CASSPRTSAPLSYNEQFF. As DNA, the CDR3 is TGTGCTAGCAGCCCTAGGACTAGCGCACCCCTCTCCTACAATGAGCAGTTCTTC.

With respect to this clonotype: This may arise from a read error, as a much more abundant clone is one base away. This chain joins TRBV6-5 and TRBJ2-7; D might be TRBD1 (5 bases). V was trimmed by 6 bases and J by 1 base, leaving 16 bases between them. Germline V gene sequence: CDR1 MNHEY, CDR2 SVGAGI. This CDR3 region has 15 residues. The CDR3 loop reads CASSRPRAGSYEQYF. DNA for the CDR3: TGTGCCAGCAGCAGACCCCGAGCAGGGTCCTACGAGCAGTACTTC.

As concerns this clonotype: The junction differs from germline at one of its ends, possibly a read error. The V gene is TRBV20-1, the J gene TRBJ2-7; TRBD1 agrees at 9 bases. The V gene's germline CDR1 is DFQATT and CDR2 SNEGSKA (reference sequence). The CDR3 loop spans 13 amino acids. In DNA form, the CDR3 reads TGCAGTGCTATGGGACAGGGAGGCCACGAGCGGTACTTC. Translating gives CSAMGQGGHERYF.

V and J are TRBV9 and TRBJ2-1; 13 bases are shared with TRBD2. J was trimmed by 8 bases and V by 3 bases; bases with no gene match: 2. Germline CDR1 reads SGDLS; CDR2 reads YYNGEE. CDR3 length: 14 residues. CDR3 coding DNA: TGTGCCAGCAGCGGGACTAGCGGGAGCTATGAGCAGTTCTTC. It translates to CASSGTSGSYEQFF.

The chain uses TRBV20-1 and TRBJ2-5; D is perhaps TRBD1 (5 bases). V dropped 1 base and J dropped 1 base, with 7 bases sitting between them. The CDR3 contains 13 residues. Germline assignment: CDR1 DFQATT and CDR2 SNEGSKA (reference sequence). CDR3 DNA: TGCAGTGCTAGAGCGGACACCCAAGAGACCCAGTACTTC. This codes for CSARADTQETQYF.

The V gene is TRBV6-1, the J gene TRBJ1-5; 7 positions match TRBD1. The length of the CDR3 is 14 residues. V shed 4 bases, J shed 7 bases, and the junction held 7 bases outside the gene matches. CDR1 and CDR2 (germline): MNHNS, SASEGT. The CDR3 here is CASSAWTGGQPQHF. The CDR3 DNA reads TGTGCCAGCAGTGCCTGGACAGGCGGCCAGCCCCAGCATTTT.

This clonotype showed up just once. The chain couples TRBV28 to TRBJ2-7; a possible D gene is TRBD2 (7 bases). Germline V gene data show CDR1 as MDHEN and CDR2 as SYDVKM. This CDR3 spans 15 amino acids. Trimming stripped 4 bases from V and 2 bases from J, with 15 bases between. The CDR3 DNA is TGTGCCAGCAGTTGGGGGCGAGCGGGAACCTACGAGCAGTACTTC. Translated, it gives CASSWGRAGTYEQYF.

J is TRBJ1-5 and V is TRBV6-1, with 7 bases aligning to TRBD1. V dropped 4 bases and J dropped 7; count of bases not matched to a gene: 7. CDR3 length equals 14 residues. The germline gives CDR1 MNHNS, CDR2 SASEGT. This chain's CDR3 is CASSVEGGRQPQHF. The CDR3 DNA reads as TGTGCCAGCAGTGTGGAAGGGGGCCGGCAGCCCCAGCATTTT.

The chain combines TRBV7-2 with TRBJ1-1, with TRBD1 matching over 10 bases. Per the germline V gene, CDR1 is SGHTA and CDR2 is FQGNSA. V lost 5 bases, J lost 5 bases, and 11 bases stayed unmatched. The CDR3 runs to 16 residues. The CDR3: CASSLQSTGGYTEAFF. The CDR3 DNA is TGTGCCAGCAGCCTACAATCGACAGGGGGCTATACTGAAGCTTTCTTT. The full variable domain, with the rest looked up from reference TRBV7-2 and TRBJ1-1, is GAGVSQSPSNKVTEKGKDVELRCDPISGHTALYWYRQSLGQGLEFLIYFQGNSAPDKSGLPSDRFSAERTGGSVSTLTIQRTQQEDSAVYLCASSLQSTGGYTEAFFGQGTRLTVV.

Regarding this clonotype: Relative to the germline gene, one junction end is altered; a read error may explain this. The rearrangement links TRBV18 to TRBJ2-6; the D gene is possibly TRBD1 (5 bases). CDR1 is KGHSH and CDR2 is LQKENI in the germline V gene. This CDR3 has 15 amino acids. The CDR3 nucleotides are TGTGCCAGCTCACCAGAACGGTCTGGGGCCGACGTCCTGACTTTC. Translating gives CASSPERSGADVLTF.

The gene calls are TRBV2 and TRBJ1-1; D call uncertain. The V and J ends lost 8 bases and 5 bases respectively, with 15 bases between them. In germline, CDR1 is SNHLY, CDR2 FYNNEI. CDR3 length: 13 amino acids. CDR3 DNA sequence: TGTGCCAGCGGACGGGGAGAGGGAACTGAAGCTTTCTTT. Translation: CASGRGEGTEAFF.

The sample holds a few counts of this clonotype. The chain uses TRBV7-2 and TRBJ2-3; 9 positions match TRBD2. The CDR3 has 15 residues. Trimming cost V 5 bases and J 3 bases; bases outside gene matches: 6. Germline V gene sequence: CDR1 SGHTA, CDR2 FQGNSA. CDR3 sequence: CASSRPSGRTDTQYF. DNA of the CDR3: TGTGCCAGCAGCCGCCCCAGCGGGAGGACAGATACGCAGTATTTT.

This clonotype showed up many times. The chain couples TRBV6-1 to TRBJ2-1; 11 nucleotides agree with TRBD2. V gave up 4 bases and J gave up 8 bases; unmatched junction bases: 7. This CDR3 is 15 amino acids long. Germline V CDR1 and CDR2: MNHNS, SASEGT. The CDR3 DNA reads TGTGCCAGCAGTGCGCGACTAGCGGGGAGCTATGAGCAGTTCTTC. Its translation is CASSARLAGSYEQFF.

The chain links TRBV29-1 to TRBJ2-3; TRBD1 matches at 8 bases. This CDR3 has 14 amino acids. V was pared by 7 bases and J by 6 bases, with 12 bases of the junction left unmatched. Germline V CDR1 and CDR2: SQVTM, ANQGSEA. The CDR3 is CSAEGVRGHDTQYF. CDR3 DNA: TGCAGCGCCGAAGGCGTCAGGGGGCACGATACGCAGTATTTT.

This clonotype has a single count. Since the CDR3 does not end with the conserved phenylalanine or tryptophan, this likely comes from a read error. This chain uses TRBV5-1 with TRBJ1-1; TRBD1 is a possible D gene (5 bases). The CDR3 length is 15 residues. CDR1 is SGHRS and CDR2 is YFSETQ in the germline V gene. V lost 0 bases and J 0 bases, leaving 9 bases between the germline ends. CDR3 residues: CASSLAGMLNTEAFL. As DNA, the CDR3 is TGCGCCAGCAGCTTGGCAGGGATGCTGAACACTGAAGCTTTCCTT.

This clonotype has a handful of counts. V gene TRBV20-1 combines with J gene TRBJ2-7, with 7 bases lining up with TRBD1. The CDR3 extends over 15 amino acids. The V segment lost 3 bases and the J segment 0 bases; nucleotides outside the gene matches: 8. The germline CDR1 and CDR2 sequences are DFQATT and SNEGSKA (reference sequence). DNA of the CDR3: TGCAGTGCTAGTGGGACAGTCCTTAGCTCCTACGAGCAGTACTTC. Translated, it gives CSASGTVLSSYEQYF.

This clonotype has just a few counts. The gene calls are TRBV12-3 or TRBV12-4 and TRBJ1-2, with 7 positions matching TRBD1. After removal of 6 bases from V and 1 base from J, the junction contained 5 bases not matched to a gene. The CDR3 totals 14 residues. The DNA of the CDR3 is TGTGCCAGCAGCAGAGACAGGGTTAACTATGGCTACACCTTC. The encoded protein is CASSRDRVNYGYTF.

This clonotype came up many times. The chain carries TRBV28 and TRBJ2-7, with TRBD1 matching 7 bases. In germline, CDR1 is MDHEN, CDR2 SYDVKM. The V and J ends lost 4 bases and 0 bases, in that order; junction bases with no gene match: 6. The CDR3 runs 15 residues. The CDR3 loop reads CASSSGSGGSYEQYF. In DNA, the CDR3 is TGTGCCAGCAGTTCCGGTTCAGGGGGCTCCTACGAGCAGTACTTC.

A note on this clonotype: This may arise from a read error, as a much more abundant clone is one base away. The chain combines TRBV7-8 with TRBJ2-3; D not certain. This CDR3 contains 13 residues. From germline, CDR1 is SGHVS and CDR2 FQNEAQ. The CDR3 nucleotides read TGTGCCAGCAGCCAACCAGGACGAGATACGCAGTGTTTT. It specifies CASSQPGRDTQCF. Supplemented by reference TRBV7-8 and TRBJ2-3, the full variable domain reads GAGVSQSPRYKVAKRGQDVALRCDPISGHVSLFWYQQALGQGPEFLTYFQNEAQLDKSGLPSDRFFAERPEGSVSTLKIQRTQQEDSAVYLCASSQPGRDTQCFGPGTRLTVL.

The V call is TRBV5-1, the J call TRBJ1-1; D not certain. This CDR3 has 14 amino acids. The germline gives CDR1 SGHRS, CDR2 YFSETQ. Trimming took 3 bases from V and 3 from J, leaving 12 bases between them. The CDR3 spells CASSYLPLDTEAFF. CDR3 nucleotide sequence: TGCGCCAGCAGCTACCTCCCTTTGGACACTGAAGCTTTCTTT.

A remark on this clonotype: The junction and the germline gene differ at one end; a read error may be behind it. The chain recombines TRBV29-1 with TRBJ1-1, with 8 bases lining up with TRBD1. The CDR3 is 13 amino acids. Germline assignment: CDR1 SQVTM and CDR2 ANQGSEA. The CDR3 region is CSVEDREGTEACF. The DNA for the CDR3 is TGCAGCGTTGAGGACAGGGAGGGCACTGAAGCTTGCTTT.

This clonotype was seen ten or more times. The chain is built from TRBV20-1 and TRBJ2-3, with D tentatively TRBD1 or TRBD2 (5 bases each). Trimming stripped 8 bases from V and 2 bases from J, with 17 bases between. The CDR3 sequence is 14 residues long. Germline assignment: CDR1 DFQATT and CDR2 SNEGSKA (reference sequence). Here the CDR3 DNA reads TGCAGTTCACGGAGCAGAGGGGTCACAGATACGCAGTATTTT. Its translation is CSSRSRGVTDTQYF.